The clone carrying this T cell receptor beta chain has more than one count but fewer than ten. Its antigen is not identified. Using its own MiXCR run on the 5' RACE reads, TCRdb lists one record per CDR3 protein. Among roughly 9,300 distinct CDR3 sequences, roughly 6.3% were seen once, and the ten largest hold roughly 32%. These data are taken from a study of spatial heterogeneity in lung cancer. Study-level results: Counts that tracked tumor mutation counts were those of expanded intratumoral alpha and beta TCRs.

Time point in this sample: sample taken at primary tumor resection. Germline V gene lookup returns CDR1 LGHNA and CDR2 YSLEER. The CDR3 has 14 amino acids. V lost 1 base, J lost 1 base, and 5 bases lay in between. The source was lung tumor tissue, collected at surgery. The chain combines TRBV4-3 with TRBJ1-3; D uncertain. The source of this sequence is a male donor with early-stage non-small cell lung cancer. Written as DNA, the CDR3 is TGCGCCAGCAGCCAAGGGCGTTCTGGAAACACCATATATTTT. This gives the protein CASSQGRSGNTIYF.